Following are 9 T cell receptor beta chains from one sample sequenced in a study of CD8 T cells in Susac syndrome. RNA totalling about 0.45 to 1 ug underwent reverse transcription with random hexamers. MiXCR, run by TCRdb on the immunoSEQ multiplex PCR reads, gives a single entry per CDR3 protein. This table has 250,000 to 300,000 distinct CDR3 sequences, approximately 85% appearing once. The sequencing input was CD8+ T cells from PBMCs. The receptors shown here come from a human donor with multiple sclerosis.

DNA of the CDR3: TGTGCCAGCAGCCCCGTAATAGCGGGAGTCGGTTTTAAAGAGACCCAGTACTTC. Amino acids: CASSPVIAGVGFKETQYF. The chain uses TRBV27 and TRBJ2-5; 9 bases match TRBD2. V dropped 6 bases and J dropped 3; count of bases not matched to a gene: 17. Per germline, CDR1 MNHEY and CDR2 SMNVEV (reference sequence). This CDR3 spans 18 amino acids.

The chain carries TRBV20-1 and TRBJ2-7; D gene uncertain. Germline CDR1 reads DFQATT; CDR2 reads SNEGSKA (reference sequence). The CDR3 loop spans 13 amino acids. Trimming stripped 0 bases from V and 4 bases from J, with 10 bases between. The CDR3 region is CSARDGGSYEQYF. CDR3 DNA: TGCAGTGCTAGAGATGGCGGAAGTTACGAGCAGTACTTC.

V gene TRBV14 combines with J gene TRBJ2-6; no firm D call. CDR3 length: 19 amino acids. Germline V gene lookup returns CDR1 SGHDN and CDR2 FVKESK. Trimming pared 4 bases from V and 0 bases from J, leaving 19 bases between. The CDR3 nucleotides are TGTGCCAGCAGCCCTTCGAACCCCTCCGTCTTCTCTGGGGCCAACGTCCTGACTTTC. Translation gives CASSPSNPSVFSGANVLTF.

The chain links TRBV30 to TRBJ2-1, with a weak D call TRBD2 (6 bases). Germline assignment: CDR1 GTSNPN and CDR2 SVGIG (reference sequence). This CDR3 is built from 14 residues. Trimming took off 4 bases at V and 1 base at J, with 11 bases between the two ends. The CDR3: CAWIPGVSYNEQFF. DNA for the CDR3: TGTGCCTGGATCCCGGGAGTATCCTACAATGAGCAGTTCTTC.

The chain combines TRBV27 with TRBJ2-2; D not resolved. Germline V gene sequence: CDR1 MNHEY, CDR2 SMNVEV (reference sequence). Trimming shortened V by 8 bases and J by 4 bases, and 11 bases separated the two germline ends. This CDR3 contains 13 residues. CDR3 protein: CASRPGSTGELFF. CDR3 in DNA: TGTGCCAGCCGCCCGGGTAGCACCGGGGAGCTGTTTTTT.

The chain carries TRBV2 and TRBJ2-5, with D perhaps TRBD1 (6 bases). The V end lost 4 bases, the J end lost 2 bases, and 11 bases lay between the germline ends. The CDR3 extends over 14 amino acids. Germline V gives CDR1 SNHLY, CDR2 FYNNEI. The CDR3 DNA sequence: TGTGCCAGCAGTGGGGACAAAAGTCAAGAGACCCAGTACTTC. Its protein is CASSGDKSQETQYF.

CDR3 DNA: TGCGCCAGCAGCCAAGGTCAAGGGGTGCTAGGGACCCAGTACTTC. Amino acid sequence: CASSQGQGVLGTQYF. The chain has TRBV4-3 and TRBJ2-5; maybe TRBD1 (5 bases). Germline CDR1 is LGHNA and CDR2 is YSLEER. The V gene lost 1 base and the J gene lost 7 bases, with 16 bases spanning the gap. The CDR3 runs 15 residues.

This chain joins TRBV7-9 and TRBJ1-1; no definite D call. Per the germline V gene, CDR1 is SEHNR and CDR2 is FQNEAQ (reference sequence). V lost 3 bases and J lost 7, with 9 bases in between. The CDR3 length is 12 residues. The CDR3 protein is CASSFPNGEAFF. The CDR3, as DNA: TGTGCCAGCAGCTTCCCCAATGGTGAAGCTTTCTTT. Looking up the rest from reference TRBV7-9 and TRBJ1-1 gives the full variable domain: DTGVSQNPRHKITKRGQNVTFRCDPISEHNRLYWYRQTLGQGPEFLTYFQNEAQLEKSRLLSDRFSAERPKGSFSTLEIQRTEQGDSAMYLCASSFPNGEAFFGQGTRLTVV.

The genes are TRBV5-4 and TRBJ2-7; D may be TRBD1 (5 bases). The CDR3 extends over 16 amino acids. V was clipped by 0 bases and J by 4 bases, with 17 bases between them. From germline, CDR1 is SGHNT and CDR2 YYREEE (reference sequence). The CDR3 protein is CASSLVPLAGSYEQYF. The CDR3 DNA follows: TGTGCCAGCAGCTTGGTTCCGTTGGCAGGGTCGTACGAGCAGTACTTC.